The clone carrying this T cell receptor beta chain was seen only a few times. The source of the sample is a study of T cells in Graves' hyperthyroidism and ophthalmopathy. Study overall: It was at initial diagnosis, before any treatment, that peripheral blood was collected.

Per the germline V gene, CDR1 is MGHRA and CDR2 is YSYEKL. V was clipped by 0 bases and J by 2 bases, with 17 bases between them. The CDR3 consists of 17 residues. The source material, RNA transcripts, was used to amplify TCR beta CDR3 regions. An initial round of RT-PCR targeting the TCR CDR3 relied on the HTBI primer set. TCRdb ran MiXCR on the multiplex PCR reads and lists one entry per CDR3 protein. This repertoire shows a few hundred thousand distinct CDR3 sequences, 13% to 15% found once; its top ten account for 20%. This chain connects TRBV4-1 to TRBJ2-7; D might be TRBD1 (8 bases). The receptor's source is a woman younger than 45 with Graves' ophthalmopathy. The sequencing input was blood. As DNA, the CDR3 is TGCGCCAGCAGCCAAGAGAAATGGGGGGGACAGGCCTACGAGCAGTACTTC. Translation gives CASSQEKWGGQAYEQYF.